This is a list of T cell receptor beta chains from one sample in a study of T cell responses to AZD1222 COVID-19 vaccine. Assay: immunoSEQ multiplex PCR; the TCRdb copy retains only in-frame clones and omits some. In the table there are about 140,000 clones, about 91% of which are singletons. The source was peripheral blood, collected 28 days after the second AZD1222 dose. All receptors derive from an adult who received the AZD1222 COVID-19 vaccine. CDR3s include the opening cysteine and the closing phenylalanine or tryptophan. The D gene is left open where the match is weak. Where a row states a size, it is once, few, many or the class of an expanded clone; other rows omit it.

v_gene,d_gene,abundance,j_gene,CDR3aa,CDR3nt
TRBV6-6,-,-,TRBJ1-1,CASSPRQDAFF,TGTGCCAGCAGCCCACGGCAGGACGCTTTCTTT
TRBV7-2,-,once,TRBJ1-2,CASSLPQTNYGYTF,TGTGCCAGCAGCTTACCACAGACAAACTATGGCTACACCTTC
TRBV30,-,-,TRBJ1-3,CAWSVISGNTIYF,TGTGCCTGGAGTGTAATCTCTGGAAACACCATATATTTT
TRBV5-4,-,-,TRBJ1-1,CASSLRDDTEAFF,TGTGCCAGCAGCTTGCGGGATGACACTGAAGCTTTCTTT
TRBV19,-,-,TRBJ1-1,CASSTSTLRGTEAFF,TGTGCCAGTAGTACGTCGACCCTCAGGGGAACTGAAGCTTTCTTT
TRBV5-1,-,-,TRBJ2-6,CASSSSASGANVLTF,TGCGCCAGCAGCTCCAGTGCTTCTGGGGCCAACGTCCTGACTTTC
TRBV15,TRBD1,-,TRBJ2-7,CATSRDRGGQNEQYF,TGTGCCACCAGCAGAGATAGAGGGGGCCAGAACGAGCAGTACTTC
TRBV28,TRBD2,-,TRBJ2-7,CASSQTGLAATLTYEQYF,TGTGCCAGCAGCCAGACTGGACTAGCGGCCACCTTAACCTACGAGCAGTACTTC
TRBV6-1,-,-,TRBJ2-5,CASSEGGSQETQYF,TGTGCCAGCAGTGAAGGGGGCTCCCAAGAGACCCAGTACTTC
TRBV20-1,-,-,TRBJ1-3,CSASSGFSGNTIYF,TGCAGTGCTAGTTCCGGGTTCTCTGGAAACACCATATATTTT
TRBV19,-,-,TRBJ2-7,CASSPTRGLYEQYF,TGTGCCAGTTCCCCGACGAGGGGACTCTACGAGCAGTACTTC
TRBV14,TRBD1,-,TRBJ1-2,CASSPLSGGANYGYTF,TGTGCCAGCAGCCCCCTGTCAGGGGGCGCGAACTATGGCTACACCTTC
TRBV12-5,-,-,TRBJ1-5,CAKAPGREPQHF,TGTGCCAAGGCCCCGGGCCGGGAGCCCCAGCATTTT
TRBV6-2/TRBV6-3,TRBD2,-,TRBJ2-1,CASSLRPGTSQSEQFF,TGTGCCAGCAGTTTGAGGCCCGGGACTAGCCAAAGTGAGCAGTTCTTC
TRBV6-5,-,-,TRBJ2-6,CASRLISGANVLTF,TGTGCCAGCAGGCTAATCTCTGGGGCCAACGTCCTGACTTTC
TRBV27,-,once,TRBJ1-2,CASSLSPSGAGGYTF,TGTGCCAGCAGTTTATCCCCCTCGGGGGCCGGTGGCTACACCTTC
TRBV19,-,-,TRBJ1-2,CASSMGRRGRGTSNYGYTF,TGTGCCAGTAGTATGGGTCGGAGGGGCAGGGGAACTTCTAACTATGGCTACACCTTC
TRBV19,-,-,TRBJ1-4,CASTLNLGEKLFF,TGTGCCAGTACCTTGAACTTGGGGGAAAAACTGTTTTTT
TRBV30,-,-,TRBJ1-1,CAWIPRATEAFF,TGTGCCTGGATCCCCAGGGCGACTGAAGCTTTCTTT
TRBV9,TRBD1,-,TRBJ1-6,CASSPGGGFSPLHF,TGTGCCAGCAGTCCAGGGGGAGGGTTCTCACCCCTCCACTTT
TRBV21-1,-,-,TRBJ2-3,CASSKGEKVTDTQYF,TGTGCCAGCAGCAAAGGTGAAAAAGTCACAGATACGCAGTATTTT
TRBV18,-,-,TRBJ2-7,CASSPAYEQYF,TGTGCCAGCTCACCTGCCTACGAGCAGTACTTC
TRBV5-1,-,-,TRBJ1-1,CASSLFGSQNTEAFF,TGCGCCAGCAGCTTGTTCGGCAGCCAGAACACTGAAGCTTTCTTT
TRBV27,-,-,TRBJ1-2,CASSHQGTYGYTF,TGTGCCAGCAGTCACCAGGGCACCTATGGCTACACCTTC
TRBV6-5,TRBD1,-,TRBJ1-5,CASRNDRVSQPQHF,TGTGCCAGCAGAAATGACAGGGTGAGTCAGCCCCAGCATTTT
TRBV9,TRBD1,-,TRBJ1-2,CASSVDVGQGTYGYTF,TGTGCCAGCAGCGTAGATGTGGGACAGGGCACCTATGGCTACACCTTC
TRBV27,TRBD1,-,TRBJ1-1,CASSSGQGLTDTEAFF,TGTGCCAGCAGTTCGGGACAGGGTTTAACGGACACTGAAGCTTTCTTT
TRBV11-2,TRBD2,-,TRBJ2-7,CASSLHHGLAGGPDEQYF,TGTGCCAGCAGCTTACATCACGGACTAGCGGGAGGGCCGGACGAGCAGTACTTC
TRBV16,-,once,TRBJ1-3,CASSQSRENTIYF,TGTGCCAGCAGCCAATCCAGGGAGAACACCATATATTTT
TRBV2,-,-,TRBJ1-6,CASGAGPTSPLHF,TGTGCCAGCGGCGCGGGCCCTACTTCACCCCTCCACTTT
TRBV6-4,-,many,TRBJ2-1,CASSDSGDNYNEQFF,TGTGCCAGCAGTGATTCGGGGGACAACTACAATGAGCAGTTCTTC